This T cell receptor (beta chain) was sequenced during a study of OX40 agonist ivuxolimab in advanced cancers. Study background: Dose-escalation patients were diagnosed with hepatocellular carcinoma, melanoma, renal cell cancer or head and neck cancer. Study outcomes and limitations: CD8+ T cells averaged more expanded clones than CD4+. The investigators did not determine what antigen specificity the expanded peripheral T cells had.

Germline V CDR1 and CDR2: MDHEN, SYDVKM. This CDR3 spans 12 amino acids. V lost 5 bases, J lost 4 bases, and 5 bases lay in between. Libraries were prepared by immunoSEQ multiplex PCR; TCRdb keeps only in-frame clonotypes and omits some of them. The sample holds roughly 79,000 clones; approximately 80% are singletons and the top ten take around 0.51%. About this clone: What it binds is not known.

The rearrangement links TRBV28 to TRBJ1-4; D uncertain. This TCR was recovered from an adult with an advanced solid tumor such as melanoma, head and neck, liver or kidney cancer. Sequencing used CD4+ or CD8+ T cells sorted from blood, obtained in a trial of the OX40 agonist ivuxolimab. CDR3 DNA: TGTGCCAGCAGTCGGTTTAATGAAAAACTGTTTTTT. Translated, it gives CASSRFNEKLFF. The full variable domain, with the rest looked up from reference TRBV28 and TRBJ1-4, is DVKVTQSSRYLVKRTGEKVFLECVQDMDHENMFWYRQDPGLGLRLIYFSYDVKMKEKGDIPEGYSVSREKKERFSLILESASTNQTSMYLCASSRFNEKLFFGSGTQLSVL.